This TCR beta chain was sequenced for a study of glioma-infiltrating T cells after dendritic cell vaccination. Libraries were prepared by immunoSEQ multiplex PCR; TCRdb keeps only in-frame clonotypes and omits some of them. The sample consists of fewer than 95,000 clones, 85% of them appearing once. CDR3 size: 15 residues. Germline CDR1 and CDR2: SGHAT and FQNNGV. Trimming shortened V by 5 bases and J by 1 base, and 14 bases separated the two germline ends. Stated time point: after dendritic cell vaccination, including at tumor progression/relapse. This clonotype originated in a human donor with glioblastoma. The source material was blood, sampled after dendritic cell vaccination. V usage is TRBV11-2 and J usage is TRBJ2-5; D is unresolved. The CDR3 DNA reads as TGTGCCAGCAGCCCGCTTGGGCCCTCCCAAGAGACCCAGTACTTC. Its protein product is CASSPLGPSQETQYF.